Each of the 16 T cell receptor beta chains below was sequenced from the same sample in a study of blood T cell repertoires in COVID-19. Only in-frame clones appear in the TCRdb table, and some are missing; sequencing was by immunoSEQ multiplex PCR. The sample has tens of thousands of clones, around 90% seen once. The source material was peripheral blood. The receptors here all came from a man in his forties with COVID-19, enrolled during active disease.

The chain joins TRBV5-1 to TRBJ2-7, with 10 bases matching TRBD2. In germline, CDR1 is SGHRS, CDR2 YFSETQ. With V trimmed by 0 bases and J by 5 bases, 11 bases remained unmatched. This CDR3 is built from 17 residues. This CDR3 reads CASSLAESGSGGDEQYF. In DNA form, the CDR3 reads TGCGCCAGCAGCTTGGCCGAGTCCGGGAGCGGGGGGGACGAGCAGTACTTC.

A word on this clone: This same CDR3 is encoded by further DNA sequences in the sample. The chain combines TRBV12-5 with TRBJ1-1, with 7 positions matching TRBD1. J gave up 0 bases and V 6 bases, and 4 bases lay outside the gene matches. CDR3 length: 14 amino acids. Germline CDR1 is LGHNT and CDR2 is FRNRAP. The CDR3 sequence is CASGQGGLNTEAFF. Here the CDR3 DNA reads TGTGCTAGTGGGCAGGGGGGATTGAACACTGAAGCTTTCTTT.

The V and J genes are TRBV6-5 and TRBJ1-5, with D unclear. This CDR3 region has 15 residues. The germline CDR1 and CDR2 sequences are MNHEY and SVGAGI. Trimming removed 5 bases from V and 4 bases from J, with 15 bases in between. CDR3 DNA sequence: TGTGCCAGCAGTATGGGTCATGAGAGGAATCAGCCCCAGCATTTT. It translates to CASSMGHERNQPQHF.

The chain combines TRBV7-9 with TRBJ1-4, with D perhaps TRBD1 (5 bases). Germline V gene data show CDR1 as SEHNR and CDR2 as FQNEAQ (reference sequence). Trimming cost V 5 bases and J 0 bases, with 13 bases left between them. This CDR3 comprises 16 residues. CDR3 in DNA: TGTGCCAGCAGCCCCCTAGGGGATTCAACTAATGAAAAACTGTTTTTT. The encoded protein is CASSPLGDSTNEKLFF.

The gene calls are TRBV7-9 and TRBJ2-3; 10 bases align to TRBD2. The CDR3 totals 15 residues. V dropped 5 bases and J dropped 2; count of bases not matched to a gene: 4. The germline gives CDR1 SEHNR, CDR2 FQNEAQ (reference sequence). CDR3 in DNA: TGTGCCAGCAGCCCCACTAGCGGGGTCACAGATACGCAGTATTTT. Protein: CASSPTSGVTDTQYF.

This clone has ten or more counts. The chain recombines TRBV5-5 with TRBJ1-5; 8 nucleotides line up with TRBD1. J gave up 5 bases and V 4 bases, and 5 bases lay outside the gene matches. The CDR3 runs 14 residues. From germline, CDR1 is SGHKS and CDR2 YYEKEE (reference sequence). The CDR3 spells CASSTGQGHQPQHF. The CDR3 nucleotides read TGTGCCAGCAGCACAGGACAGGGTCATCAGCCCCAGCATTTT.

The chain joins TRBV21-1 to TRBJ2-3; no DNA check was done on the table's D call, TRBD2. TRBV21-1 is shown as a pseudogene. The CDR3 spans 18 residues. This CDR3 reads CASSKKRLAGEVMDTQYF. CDR3 DNA: TGTGCCAGCAGCAAAAAGAGGCTAGCGGGAGAGGTTATGGATACGCAGTATTTT.

The chain employs TRBV24-1 and TRBJ1-5; maybe TRBD1 (6 bases). The CDR3 has 14 residues. Germline V gives CDR1 KGHDR, CDR2 SFDVKD. Trimming took off 7 bases at V and 9 bases at J, with 18 bases between the two ends. DNA for the CDR3: TGTGCCACCAGCGACCCAGGCCGAGGGGGGCCCCAGCATTTT. Translated, it gives CATSDPGRGGPQHF.

The V and J genes are TRBV3-1 (or the pseudogene TRBV3-2) and TRBJ2-2; perhaps TRBD1 as D (6 bases). Per the germline V gene, CDR1 is LGHDT and CDR2 is YNNKEL (reference sequence). The V end was cut by 7 bases, the J end by 5 bases, with 14 bases between. The CDR3 is 14 residues long. Here the CDR3 reads CASTQIQGTGELFF. CDR3 DNA sequence: TGTGCCAGCACTCAGATACAGGGAACCGGGGAGCTGTTTTTT.

The chain recombines TRBV5-1 with TRBJ2-1, with D maybe TRBD1 (5 bases). This CDR3 is 13 amino acids long. Trimming left V 5 bases short and J 6 bases short, with 12 bases between. Germline V lookup: CDR1 SGHRS, CDR2 YFSETQ. CDR3 residues: CASRADNGNEQFF. The CDR3 DNA follows: TGCGCCAGCAGGGCGGACAATGGCAATGAGCAGTTCTTC. Looking up the rest from reference TRBV5-1 and TRBJ2-1 gives the full variable domain: KAGVTQTPRYLIKTRGQQVTLSCSPISGHRSVSWYQQTPGQGLQFLFEYFSETQRNKGNFPGRFSGRQFSNSRSEMNVSTLELGDSALYLCASRADNGNEQFFGPGTRLTVL.

The gene calls are TRBV24-1 and TRBJ2-1, with D unresolved. The V end was cut by 4 bases, the J end by 4 bases, with 13 bases between. CDR3 size: 15 residues. From germline, CDR1 is KGHDR and CDR2 SFDVKD. CDR3 in DNA: TGTGCCACCAGTGACTCGGTACAGAGATACAATGAGCAGTTCTTC. Protein product: CATSDSVQRYNEQFF.

The chain employs TRBV5-1 and TRBJ1-2; D ambiguous. Germline CDR1 is SGHRS and CDR2 is YFSETQ. CDR3 length: 14 amino acids. V gave up 7 bases and J gave up 4 bases, with 17 bases separating them. CDR3: CASGNGVNIYGYTF. CDR3 DNA: TGCGCCAGCGGAAACGGGGTAAATATCTATGGCTACACCTTC.

This clone showed up just once. The gene calls are TRBV28 and TRBJ2-5; 8 bases map to TRBD2. The germline gives CDR1 MDHEN, CDR2 SYDVKM. The V and J ends lost 8 bases and 2 bases, in that order; junction bases with no gene match: 7. CDR3 length: 14 residues. This chain's CDR3 is CASLDSGTQETQYF. The CDR3 DNA reads as TGTGCCAGCTTGGATAGCGGGACTCAAGAGACCCAGTACTTC.

This chain connects TRBV3-1 (or the pseudogene TRBV3-2) to TRBJ2-5, with 10 positions matching TRBD2. Germline-derived CDR1 and CDR2 are LGHDT and YNNKEL (reference sequence). This CDR3 spans 15 amino acids. The J segment lost 5 bases and the V segment lost 1 base, leaving 4 bases of the junction unmatched. The CDR3 DNA follows: TGTGCCAGCAGCCAAGTTTCAGCGGGAGGGGAGACCCAGTACTTC. It yields the protein CASSQVSAGGETQYF.

This chain joins TRBV18 and TRBJ2-6; possible D gene TRBD1, 6 bases. CDR1 and CDR2 (germline): KGHSH, LQKENI. Trimming left V 3 bases short and J 0 bases short, with 12 bases between. The CDR3 loop spans 17 amino acids. CDR3 bases: TGTGCCAGCTCACCTAGACAGGTCGCCTCTGGGGCCAACGTCCTGACTTTC. This sequence encodes CASSPRQVASGANVLTF.

The V and J genes are TRBV10-1 and TRBJ1-2, with 11 bases aligning to TRBD1. This CDR3 is built from 15 residues. Trimming took 4 bases from V and 7 from J; bases not matched to a gene: 8. Germline lookup yields CDR1 WNHNN and CDR2 SYGVQD (reference sequence). The CDR3 bases are TGCGCCAGCAGTGTTAGGACAGGGGGCGCGGTTGGCTACACCTTC. Residues: CASSVRTGGAVGYTF.